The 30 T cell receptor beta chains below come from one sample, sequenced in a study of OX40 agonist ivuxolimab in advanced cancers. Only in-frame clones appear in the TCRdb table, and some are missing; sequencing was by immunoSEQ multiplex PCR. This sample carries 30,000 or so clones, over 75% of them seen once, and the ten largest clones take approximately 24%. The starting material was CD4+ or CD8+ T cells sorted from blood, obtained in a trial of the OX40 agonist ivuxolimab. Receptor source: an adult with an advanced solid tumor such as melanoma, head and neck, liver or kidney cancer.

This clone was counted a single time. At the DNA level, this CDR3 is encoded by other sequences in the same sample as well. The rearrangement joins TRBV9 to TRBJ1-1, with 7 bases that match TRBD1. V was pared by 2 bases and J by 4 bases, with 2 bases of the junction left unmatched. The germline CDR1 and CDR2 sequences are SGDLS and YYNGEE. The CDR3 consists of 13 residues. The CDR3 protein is CASSVQGGTEAFF. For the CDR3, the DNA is TGTGCCAGCAGCGTGCAGGGGGGCACTGAAGCTTTCTTT.

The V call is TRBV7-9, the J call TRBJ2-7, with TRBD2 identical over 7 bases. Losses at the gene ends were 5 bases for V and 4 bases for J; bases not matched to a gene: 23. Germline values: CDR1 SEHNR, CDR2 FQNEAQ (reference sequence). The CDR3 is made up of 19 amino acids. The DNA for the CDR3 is TGTGCCAGCAGCCCCATGGGGGGGGTACAGACCCCAGCAGAATACGAGCAGTACTTC. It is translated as CASSPMGGVQTPAEYEQYF.

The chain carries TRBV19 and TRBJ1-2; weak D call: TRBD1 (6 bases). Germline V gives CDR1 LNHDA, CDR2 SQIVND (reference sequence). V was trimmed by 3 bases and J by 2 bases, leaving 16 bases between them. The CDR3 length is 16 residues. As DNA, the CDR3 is TGTGCCAGTAGTATCGGAGAGGGACATAGGAACTATGGCTACACCTTC. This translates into CASSIGEGHRNYGYTF.

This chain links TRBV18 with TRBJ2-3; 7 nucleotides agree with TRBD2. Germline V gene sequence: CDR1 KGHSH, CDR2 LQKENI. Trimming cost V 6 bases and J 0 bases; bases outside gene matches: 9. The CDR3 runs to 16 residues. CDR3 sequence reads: CASSSGGAGSTDTQYF. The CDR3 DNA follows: TGTGCCAGCTCCTCCGGGGGAGCGGGGAGCACAGATACGCAGTATTTT.

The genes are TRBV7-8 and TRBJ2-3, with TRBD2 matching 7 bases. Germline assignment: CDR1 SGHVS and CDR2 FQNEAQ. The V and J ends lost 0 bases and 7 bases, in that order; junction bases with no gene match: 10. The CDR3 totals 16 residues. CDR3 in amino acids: CASSLAWGGEGNTQYF. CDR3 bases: TGTGCCAGCAGCTTAGCGTGGGGGGGAGAGGGGAATACGCAGTATTTT.

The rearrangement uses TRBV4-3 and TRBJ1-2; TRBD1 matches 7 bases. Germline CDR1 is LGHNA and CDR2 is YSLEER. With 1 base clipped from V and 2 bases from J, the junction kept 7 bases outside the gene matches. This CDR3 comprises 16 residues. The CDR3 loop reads CASSQVGQMTNYGYTF. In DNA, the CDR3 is TGCGCCAGCAGCCAAGTGGGACAGATGACAAACTATGGCTACACCTTC.

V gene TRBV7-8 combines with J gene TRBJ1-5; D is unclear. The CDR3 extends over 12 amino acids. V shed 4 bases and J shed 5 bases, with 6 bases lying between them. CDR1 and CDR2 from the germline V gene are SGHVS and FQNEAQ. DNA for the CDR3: TGTGCCAGCAGCTCCCGATATCAGCCCCAGCATTTT. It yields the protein CASSSRYQPQHF.

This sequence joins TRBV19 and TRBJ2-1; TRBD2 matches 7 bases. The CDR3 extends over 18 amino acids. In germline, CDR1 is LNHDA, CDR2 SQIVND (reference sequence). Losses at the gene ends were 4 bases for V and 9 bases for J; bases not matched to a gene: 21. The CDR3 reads CASSTGQRSWGGSTEQFF. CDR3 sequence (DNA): TGTGCCAGTAGTACAGGTCAAAGGAGTTGGGGCGGGAGTACTGAGCAGTTCTTC.

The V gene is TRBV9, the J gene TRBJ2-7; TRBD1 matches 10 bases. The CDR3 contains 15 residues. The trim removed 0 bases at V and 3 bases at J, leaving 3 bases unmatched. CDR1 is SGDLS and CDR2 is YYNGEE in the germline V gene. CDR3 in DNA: TGTGCCAGCAGCGTAGCGGGGACAGGGGTCTACGAGCAGTACTTC. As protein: CASSVAGTGVYEQYF.

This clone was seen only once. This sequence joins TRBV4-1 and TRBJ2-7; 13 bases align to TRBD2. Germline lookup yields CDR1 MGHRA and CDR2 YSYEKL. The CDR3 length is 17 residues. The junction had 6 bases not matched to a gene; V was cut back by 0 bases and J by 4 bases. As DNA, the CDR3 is TGCGCCAGCAGCCAAGATCAAGGGACTAGCGGGGATTACGAGCAGTACTTC. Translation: CASSQDQGTSGDYEQYF.

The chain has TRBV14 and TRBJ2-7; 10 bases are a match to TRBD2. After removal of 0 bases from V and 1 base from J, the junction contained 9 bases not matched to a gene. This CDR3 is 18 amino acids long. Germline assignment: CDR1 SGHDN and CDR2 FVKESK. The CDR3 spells CASSQDLAGEKPSYEQYF. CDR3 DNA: TGTGCCAGCAGCCAAGACCTAGCGGGAGAGAAGCCATCCTACGAGCAGTACTTC.

In nucleotides, the CDR3 is TGTGCCAGCATCCTCTTAGCGGGAAGCTCCTACGAGCAGTACTTC. It is translated as CASILLAGSSYEQYF. This chain joins TRBV7-2 and TRBJ2-7, with 8 bases matching TRBD2. The V and J ends lost 7 bases and 0 bases, in that order; junction bases with no gene match: 8. The CDR3 covers 15 residues. Germline-derived CDR1 and CDR2 are SGHTA and FQGNSA.

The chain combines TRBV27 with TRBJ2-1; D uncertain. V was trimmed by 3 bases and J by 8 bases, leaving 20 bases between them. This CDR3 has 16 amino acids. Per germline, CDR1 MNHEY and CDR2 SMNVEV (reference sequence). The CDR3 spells CASSFIGTPETDEQFF. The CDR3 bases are TGTGCCAGCAGTTTTATTGGTACCCCGGAAACGGATGAGCAGTTCTTC.

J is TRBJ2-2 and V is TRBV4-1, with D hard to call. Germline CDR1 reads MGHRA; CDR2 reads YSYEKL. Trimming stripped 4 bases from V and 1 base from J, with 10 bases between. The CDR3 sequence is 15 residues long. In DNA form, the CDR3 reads TGCGCCAGCAGCCCCTTGGTTGTGAACACCGGGGAGCTGTTTTTT. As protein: CASSPLVVNTGELFF.

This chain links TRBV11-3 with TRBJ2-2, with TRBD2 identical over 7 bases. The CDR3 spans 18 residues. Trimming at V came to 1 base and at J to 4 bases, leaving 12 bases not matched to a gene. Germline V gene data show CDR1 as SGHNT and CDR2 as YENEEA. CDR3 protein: CASSLAALGGRATGELFF. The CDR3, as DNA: TGTGCCAGCAGCTTAGCGGCGTTGGGAGGGAGGGCCACCGGGGAGCTGTTTTTT.

DNA of the CDR3: TGTGCCAGCAGCTTACCCCCAAGCGCCGAGCAGTACTTC. Translating gives CASSLPPSAEQYF. The V and J genes are TRBV7-9 and TRBJ2-7; D ambiguous. V dropped 2 bases and J dropped 6 bases, with 11 bases sitting between them. Germline V CDR1 and CDR2: SEHNR, FQNEAQ (reference sequence). CDR3 size: 13 residues.

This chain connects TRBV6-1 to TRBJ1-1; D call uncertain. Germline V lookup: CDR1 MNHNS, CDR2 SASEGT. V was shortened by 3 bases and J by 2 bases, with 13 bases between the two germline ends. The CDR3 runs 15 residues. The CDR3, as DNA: TGTGCCAGCAGTGAGTCTGGACGGAGAAACACTGAAGCTTTCTTT. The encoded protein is CASSESGRRNTEAFF.

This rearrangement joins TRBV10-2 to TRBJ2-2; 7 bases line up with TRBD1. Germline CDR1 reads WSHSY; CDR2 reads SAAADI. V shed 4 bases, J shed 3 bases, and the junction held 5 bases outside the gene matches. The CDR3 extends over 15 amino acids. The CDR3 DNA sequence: TGCGCCAGCAGTGCCGGGACAGCTCACACCGGGGAGCTGTTTTTT. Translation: CASSAGTAHTGELFF.

The CDR3 region has the DNA TGTGCCTGGAGCCCGGGACTAGCGGGACAAGAGACCCAGTACTTC. This gives the protein CAWSPGLAGQETQYF. J is TRBJ2-5 and V is TRBV30; 13 bases line up with TRBD2. CDR1 is GTSNPN and CDR2 is SVGIG in the germline V gene (reference sequence). V trimming: 3 bases; J trimming: 2 bases; junction bases outside the gene matches: 3. The CDR3 sequence is 15 residues long.

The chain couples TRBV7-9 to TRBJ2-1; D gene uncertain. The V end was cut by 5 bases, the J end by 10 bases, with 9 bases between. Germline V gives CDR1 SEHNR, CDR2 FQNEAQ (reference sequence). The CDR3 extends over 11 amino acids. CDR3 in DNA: TGTGCCAGCAGCCCCAGCTGGGAGCAGTTCTTC. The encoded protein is CASSPSWEQFF.

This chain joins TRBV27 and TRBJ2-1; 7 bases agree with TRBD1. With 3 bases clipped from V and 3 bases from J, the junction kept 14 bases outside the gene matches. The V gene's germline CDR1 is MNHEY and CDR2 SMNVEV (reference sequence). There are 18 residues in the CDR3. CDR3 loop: CASSLTPTGTFSYNEQFF. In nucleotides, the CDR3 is TGTGCCAGCAGTTTGACTCCGACAGGGACGTTCAGCTACAATGAGCAGTTCTTC.

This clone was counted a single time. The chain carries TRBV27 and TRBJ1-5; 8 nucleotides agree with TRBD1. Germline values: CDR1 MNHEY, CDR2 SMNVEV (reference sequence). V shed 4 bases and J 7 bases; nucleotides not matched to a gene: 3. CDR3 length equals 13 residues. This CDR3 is CASSSNRGQPQHF. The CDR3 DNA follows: TGTGCCAGCAGTTCGAACAGGGGGCAGCCCCAGCATTTT.

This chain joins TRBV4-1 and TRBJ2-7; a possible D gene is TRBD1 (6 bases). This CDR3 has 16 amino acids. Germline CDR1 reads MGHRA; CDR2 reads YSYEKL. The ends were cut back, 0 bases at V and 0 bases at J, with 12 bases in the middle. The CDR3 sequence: CASSQEKDRFSYEQYF. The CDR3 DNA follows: TGCGCCAGCAGCCAAGAAAAGGACAGATTCTCCTACGAGCAGTACTTC.

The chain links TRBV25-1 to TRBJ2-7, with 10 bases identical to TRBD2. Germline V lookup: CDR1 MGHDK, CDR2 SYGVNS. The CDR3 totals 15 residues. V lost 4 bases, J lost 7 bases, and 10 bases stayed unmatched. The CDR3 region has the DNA TGTGCCAGCAGTGGAGCTAGCGGGAGTGTCGGGGAGCAGTACTTC. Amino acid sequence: CASSGASGSVGEQYF.

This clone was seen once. The CDR3 nucleotides are TGTGCCAGCAGCTGGCCTAGCGGGAGGGCCGCTAGCACAGATACGCAGTATTTT. Protein sequence: CASSWPSGRAASTDTQYF. The genes are TRBV11-2 and TRBJ2-3; 12 bases fit TRBD2. V shed 4 bases, J shed 0 bases, and the junction held 8 bases outside the gene matches. The CDR3 covers 18 residues. Germline loops: CDR1 SGHAT, CDR2 FQNNGV.

CDR3 DNA: TGTGCCACCAGCAGACTTCAAGAGGGGGCGCGAGGCGGCTACACCTTC. Protein sequence: CATSRLQEGARGGYTF. The chain uses TRBV15 and TRBJ1-2; 7 bases agree with TRBD1. Germline V lookup: CDR1 LNHNV, CDR2 YYDKDF (reference sequence). J lost 8 bases, V lost 2 bases, and 14 bases had no gene match. The CDR3 totals 16 residues.

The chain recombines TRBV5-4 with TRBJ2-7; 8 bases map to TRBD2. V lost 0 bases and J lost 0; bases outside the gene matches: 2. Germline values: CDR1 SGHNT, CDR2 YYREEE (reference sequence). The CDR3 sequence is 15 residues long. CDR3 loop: CASSLGLANSYEQYF. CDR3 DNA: TGTGCCAGCAGCTTGGGACTAGCGAACTCCTACGAGCAGTACTTC.

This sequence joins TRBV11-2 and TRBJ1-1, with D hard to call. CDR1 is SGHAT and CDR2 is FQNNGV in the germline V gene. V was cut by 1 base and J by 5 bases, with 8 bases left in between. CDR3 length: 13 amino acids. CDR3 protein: CASSLGPWTEAFF. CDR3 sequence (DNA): TGTGCCAGCAGCTTAGGTCCGTGGACTGAAGCTTTCTTT.

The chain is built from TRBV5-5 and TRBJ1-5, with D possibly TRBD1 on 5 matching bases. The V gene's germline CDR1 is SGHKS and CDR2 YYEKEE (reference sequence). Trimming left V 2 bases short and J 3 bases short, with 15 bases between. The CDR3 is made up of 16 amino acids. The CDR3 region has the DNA TGTGCCAGCAGCTTAAATAGGGGTTCCATCAATCAGCCCCAGCATTTT. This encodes CASSLNRGSINQPQHF.

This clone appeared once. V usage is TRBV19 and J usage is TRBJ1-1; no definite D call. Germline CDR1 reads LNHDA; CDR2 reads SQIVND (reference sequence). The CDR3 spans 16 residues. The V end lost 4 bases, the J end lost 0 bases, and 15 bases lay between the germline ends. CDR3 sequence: CASSKRAPAMNTEAFF. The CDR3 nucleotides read TGTGCCAGTAGTAAAAGGGCCCCGGCTATGAACACTGAAGCTTTCTTT.